This record covers a single T cell receptor (beta chain). HTBI primers from iRepertoire and Arm-PCR of CDR3 regions yielded the TCR beta libraries. From the multiplex PCR reads, TCRdb called clonotypes with MiXCR, one entry per CDR3 protein. The sample records around 450,000 distinct CDR3 sequences, just under 15% being singletons. The CDR3 spans 15 residues. Germline lookup yields CDR1 MNHEY and CDR2 SVGEGT. These data originate in a study of regulatory T cells in long-lasting Graves disease. The time point is: newly diagnosed GD, antithyroid drugs for less than 3 months. PBMC-extracted RNA yielded the TCR library. These same records also appear under a second study, on T cells in Graves' hyperthyroidism and ophthalmopathy. This second report adds: The HTBI set primed first-round TCR CDR3 RT-PCR. Among thyroid clonotypes expanded above 0.001, most also appeared in blood. Progression to ophthalmopathy was predicted a median of about six months early.

The sequenced sample was peripheral blood mononuclear cells (PBMCs), obtained at new diagnosis, from a patient treated with antithyroid drugs. This sequence was found in a woman aged 25 to 39 with Graves disease. The gene calls are TRBV6-2 or TRBV6-3 and TRBJ2-3; perhaps TRBD1 as D (6 bases). The DNA end is more similar to TRBJ2-5, so the J call may be wrong. The CDR3 sequence is CASSERTANWETQYF. The CDR3, as DNA: TGTGCCAGCAGTGAGAGGACAGCTAATTGGGAGACCCAGTACTTC.